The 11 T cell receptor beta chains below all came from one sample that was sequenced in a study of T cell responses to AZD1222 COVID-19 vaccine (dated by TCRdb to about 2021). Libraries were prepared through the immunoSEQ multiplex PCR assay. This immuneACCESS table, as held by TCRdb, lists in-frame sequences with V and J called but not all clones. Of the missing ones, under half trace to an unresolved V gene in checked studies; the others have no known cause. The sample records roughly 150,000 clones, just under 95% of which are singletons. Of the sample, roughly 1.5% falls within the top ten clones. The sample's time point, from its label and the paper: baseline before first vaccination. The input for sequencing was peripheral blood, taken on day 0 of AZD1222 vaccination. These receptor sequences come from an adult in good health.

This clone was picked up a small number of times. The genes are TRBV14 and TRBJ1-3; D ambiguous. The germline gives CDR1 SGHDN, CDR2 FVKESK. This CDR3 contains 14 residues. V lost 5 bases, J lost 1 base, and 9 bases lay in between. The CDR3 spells CASSSFTSGNTIYF. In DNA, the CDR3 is TGTGCCAGCAGCTCCTTCACTTCTGGAAACACCATATATTTT.

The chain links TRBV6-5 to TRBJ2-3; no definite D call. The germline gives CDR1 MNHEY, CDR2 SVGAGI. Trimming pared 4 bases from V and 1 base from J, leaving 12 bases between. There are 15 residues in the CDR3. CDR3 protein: CASSLQTPGTDTQYF. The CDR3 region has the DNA TGTGCCAGCAGTTTACAGACACCTGGCACAGATACGCAGTATTTT.

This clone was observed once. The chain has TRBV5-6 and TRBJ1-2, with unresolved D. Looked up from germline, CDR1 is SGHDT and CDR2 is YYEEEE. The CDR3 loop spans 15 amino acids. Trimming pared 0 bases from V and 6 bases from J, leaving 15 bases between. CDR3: CASSLDYASADGYTF. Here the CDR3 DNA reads TGTGCCAGCAGCTTGGATTACGCGTCCGCGGATGGCTACACCTTC.

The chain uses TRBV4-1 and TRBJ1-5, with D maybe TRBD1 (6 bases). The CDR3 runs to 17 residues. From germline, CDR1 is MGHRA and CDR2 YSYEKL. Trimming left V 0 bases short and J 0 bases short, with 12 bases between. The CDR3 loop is CASSQDFGTHSNQPQHF. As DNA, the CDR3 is TGCGCCAGCAGCCAAGATTTCGGGACACATAGCAATCAGCCCCAGCATTTT.

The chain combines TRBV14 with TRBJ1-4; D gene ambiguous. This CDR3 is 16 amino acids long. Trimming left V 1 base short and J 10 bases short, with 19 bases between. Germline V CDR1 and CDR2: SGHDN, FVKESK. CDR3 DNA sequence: TGTGCCAGCAGCCAAGCGGCGAGATGGGATATATCAAAACTGTTTTTT. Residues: CASSQAARWDISKLFF. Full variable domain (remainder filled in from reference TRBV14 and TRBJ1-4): EAGVTQFPSHSVIEKGQTVTLRCDPISGHDNLYWYRRVMGKEIKFLLHFVKESKQDESGMPNNRFLAERTGGTYSTLKVQPAELEDSGVYFCASSQAARWDISKLFFGSGTQLSVL.

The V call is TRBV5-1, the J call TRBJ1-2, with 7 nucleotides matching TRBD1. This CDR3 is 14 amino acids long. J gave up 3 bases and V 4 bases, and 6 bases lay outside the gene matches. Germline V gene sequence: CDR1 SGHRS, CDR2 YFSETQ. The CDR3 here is CASSPTGTDYGYTF. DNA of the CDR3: TGCGCCAGCAGCCCGACGGGGACAGACTATGGCTACACCTTC.

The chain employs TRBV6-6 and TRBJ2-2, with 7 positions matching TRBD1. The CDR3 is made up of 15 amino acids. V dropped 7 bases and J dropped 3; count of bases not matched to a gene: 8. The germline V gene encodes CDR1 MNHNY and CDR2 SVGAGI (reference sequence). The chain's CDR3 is CASIQGGADTGELFF. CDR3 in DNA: TGTGCCAGCATTCAAGGGGGCGCGGACACCGGGGAGCTGTTTTTT.

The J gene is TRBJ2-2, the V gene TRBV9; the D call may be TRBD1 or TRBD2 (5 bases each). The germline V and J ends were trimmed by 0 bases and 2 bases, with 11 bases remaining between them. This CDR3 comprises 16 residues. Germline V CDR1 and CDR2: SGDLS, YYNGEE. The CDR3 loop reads CASSVEGDPNTGELFF. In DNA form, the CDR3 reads TGTGCCAGCAGCGTAGAAGGGGACCCTAACACCGGGGAGCTGTTTTTT. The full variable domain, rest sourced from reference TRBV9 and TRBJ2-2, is DSGVTQTPKHLITATGQRVTLRCSPRSGDLSVYWYQQSLDQGLQFLIQYYNGEERAKGNILERFSAQQFPDLHSELNLSSLELGDSALYFCASSVEGDPNTGELFFGEGSRLTVL.

This CDR3 reads CASSRRGTNEKLFF. The CDR3, as DNA: TGTGCCAGTAGTAGGAGGGGAACTAATGAAAAACTGTTTTTT. The chain joins TRBV19 to TRBJ1-4; TRBD1 is a possible D gene (5 bases). Germline CDR1 reads LNHDA; CDR2 reads SQIVND (reference sequence). The V end was cut by 4 bases, the J end by 1 base, with 7 bases between. The CDR3 loop spans 14 amino acids.

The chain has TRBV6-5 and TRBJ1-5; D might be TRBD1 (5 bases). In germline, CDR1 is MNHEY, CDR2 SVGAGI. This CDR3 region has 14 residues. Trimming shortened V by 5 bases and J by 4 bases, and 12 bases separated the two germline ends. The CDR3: CASSTWGGNQPQHF. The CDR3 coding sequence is TGTGCCAGCAGTACTTGGGGGGGTAATCAGCCCCAGCATTTT.

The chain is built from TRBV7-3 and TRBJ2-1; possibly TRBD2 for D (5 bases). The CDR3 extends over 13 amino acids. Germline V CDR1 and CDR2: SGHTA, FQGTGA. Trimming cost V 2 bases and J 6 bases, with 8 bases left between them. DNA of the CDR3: TGTGCCAGCAGCTTAGGCCTAGCCAATGAGCAGTTCTTC. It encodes CASSLGLANEQFF.